These T cell receptor beta chains were read from a single sample in a study of T cell responses to AZD1222 COVID-19 vaccine. Profiling relied on immunoSEQ multiplex PCR, and the TCRdb table lists in-frame clones only, not all of them. The data hold about 88,000 clones, with about 90% observed a single time. The starting material was peripheral blood, obtained on day 0 of AZD1222 vaccination. Receptors were obtained from an adult in good health. Both conserved end residues are part of each CDR3. The order of the fields is clone size, CDR3 length, V gene, J gene, D gene, CDR3 DNA, CDR3 protein. The D gene is left open where the match is weak. Clone size appears in some rows only: once, few, many, or a class for an expanded clone.

>.|16|TRBV7-9|TRBJ1-6|TRBD1
TGTGCCAGCAGCTTAGCCAGGGGGCAGAAGAATTCACCCCTCCACTTT
CASSLARGQKNSPLHF
>.|15|TRBV7-2|TRBJ1-3|.
TGTGCCAGCAGCTTAGGTCGGAGGCAAGGAAACACCATATATTTT
CASSLGRRQGNTIYF
>.|17|TRBV5-8|TRBJ1-4|.
TGTGCCAGCAGTCGAGGACGCCACACGGGAATTAATGAAAAACTGTTTTTT
CASSRGRHTGINEKLFF
>.|15|TRBV3-1/TRBV3-2|TRBJ2-1|TRBD1
TGTGCCAGCAGCGGCGGACAGGGTTGGGCAAATGAGCAGTTCTTC
CASSGGQGWANEQFF
>.|14|TRBV6-5|TRBJ2-5|.
TGTGCCAGCAGTTACTCTAGGTTCCAAGAGACCCAGTACTTC
CASSYSRFQETQYF
>.|14|TRBV5-1|TRBJ1-6|TRBD1
TGCGCCAGCAGCGCGGGACAGACGGATTCACCCCTCCACTTT
CASSAGQTDSPLHF
>.|15|TRBV19|TRBJ1-4|.
TGTGCCAGTAGTACAGAGATTCCAACTAATGAAAAACTGTTTTTT
CASSTEIPTNEKLFF
>.|13|TRBV10-1|TRBJ2-7|.
TGCGCCAGCAGTGGTGGGAGCTCCTACGAGCAGTACTTC
CASSGGSSYEQYF
>.|16|TRBV5-1|TRBJ2-6|.
TGCGCCAGCAGCTTGGCGGGGACCTCTGGGGCCAACGTCCTGACTTTC
CASSLAGTSGANVLTF
>.|14|TRBV29-1|TRBJ2-7|.
TGCAGCGTTGAAAAAACAATAAACAGCTACGAGCAGTACTTC
CSVEKTINSYEQYF
>once|14|TRBV7-9|TRBJ1-2|.
TGTGCCAGCAGCCGGAGTGGCATTAACTATGGCTACACCTTC
CASSRSGINYGYTF
>.|19|TRBV4-3|TRBJ2-7|TRBD2
TGCGCCAGCAGCCAAGAAGATGGAAGTCCCGGGGGGGCATCCTACGAGCAGTACTTC
CASSQEDGSPGGASYEQYF
>.|14|TRBV19|TRBJ1-5|.
TGTGCCAGTACATTAAAGTATGGCAATCAGCCCCAGCATTTT
CASTLKYGNQPQHF
>.|15|TRBV18|TRBJ2-6|.
TGTGCCAGCTCACCAAGGGGGACTGGGGCCAACGTCCTGACTTTC
CASSPRGTGANVLTF
>.|15|TRBV19|TRBJ1-6|TRBD1
TGTGCCAGTAGTAGGCCGGGACAGGGGAATTCACCCCTCCACTTT
CASSRPGQGNSPLHF
>.|10|TRBV20-1|TRBJ1-1|.
TGCAGTGCTATGGCCCCCGAAGCTTTCTTT
CSAMAPEAFF
>.|15|TRBV6-4|TRBJ2-7|.
TGTGCCAGCGGGTCTATTGGGGGACTGGATTACGAGCAGTACTTC
CASGSIGGLDYEQYF
>.|15|TRBV3-1/TRBV3-2|TRBJ2-7|.
TGTGCCAGCAGCCAAGTCGGGGACTTATCCTACGAGCAGTACTTC
CASSQVGDLSYEQYF
>.|18|TRBV18|TRBJ1-1|.
TGTGCCAGCTCACCATCCCTGCAGGGAGGAGTCGGGGACACTGAAGCTTTCTTT
CASSPSLQGGVGDTEAFF
>.|13|TRBV5-1|TRBJ2-5|TRBD2
TGCGCCAGCAGCTGGGAGGGGTCAGAGACCCAGTACTTC
CASSWEGSETQYF
>.|11|TRBV30|TRBJ2-4|.
TGTGCCTGGTCTGGGGGTAAGATTCAGTACTTC
CAWSGGKIQYF
>.|13|TRBV18|TRBJ2-5|.
TGTGCCAGCTCACAAGGGGGAAAAGAGACCCAGTACTTC
CASSQGGKETQYF
>.|18|TRBV29-1|TRBJ2-1|.
TGCAGCGTTGATCATGCGGGTTATTACCCCACGTTGGACAATGAGCAGTTCTTC
CSVDHAGYYPTLDNEQFF
>once|15|TRBV5-1|TRBJ2-3|.
TGCGCCAGCAGCTTGGCGGGAGTAATTACAGATACGCAGTATTTT
CASSLAGVITDTQYF
>once|14|TRBV10-3|TRBJ2-2|TRBD2
TGTGCCATCAGAGGGACTAGCGGAGCCGGGGAGCTGTTTTTT
CAIRGTSGAGELFF
>.|15|TRBV12-5|TRBJ2-1|.
TGTGCTAGTGGCTTGGGGGCTAGCTCCCTCCATGAGCAGTTCTTC
CASGLGASSLHEQFF
>.|16|TRBV10-3|TRBJ2-1|TRBD2
TGTGCCATCAGTGAGGGGCGGGGGAGCTCCTACAATGAGCAGTTCTTC
CAISEGRGSSYNEQFF
>.|15|TRBV5-1|TRBJ2-7|TRBD2
TGCGCCAGCAGCCCGGCCCTAGCGGGAGATTCGCAGCAGTACTTC
CASSPALAGDSQQYF
>.|15|TRBV2|TRBJ2-7|.
TGTGCCAGCAGTCGTGATCGGGAGCGGTCCTACGAGCAGTACTTC
CASSRDRERSYEQYF
>.|13|TRBV6-2/TRBV6-3|TRBJ1-2|.
TGTGCCAGCAGTTACGTTTCCGGGTATGGCTACACCTTC
CASSYVSGYGYTF
>once|17|TRBV7-6|TRBJ2-3|TRBD2
TGTGCCAGCAGCAGAGGGAGAGGACTAGTCGGCGCGGATACGCAGTATTTT
CASSRGRGLVGADTQYF